Included here is one TCR beta chain sequence, with context. The antigen remains undetermined. The study pooled second doses at about 4 or about 12 weeks. Data came from immunoSEQ multiplex PCR; TCRdb stores just in-frame clones and leaves some out. The sample yields 150,000 to 200,000 clones, approximately 90% seen once. These data come from a study of T cell responses to AZD1222 COVID-19 vaccine. Findings and caveats of the study: There were vaccine-associated CD4 TCRs across spike, dominant at 160-218 and 743-854. The sample set comprised mostly white British donors with more females, and clonal diversity was possibly underestimated. Repertoires in all cases were sampled only once the peak T cell response had passed.

V dropped 4 bases and J dropped 8 bases, with 18 bases sitting between them. Per germline, CDR1 SGHRS and CDR2 YFSETQ. The CDR3 runs 14 residues. The chain employs TRBV5-1 and TRBJ1-2, with TRBD1 as a possible D gene (5 bases). Sequencing used peripheral blood, obtained 28 days after the second AZD1222 dose. The receptor's source is an adult who received the AZD1222 COVID-19 vaccine. CDR3 region: CASSAGDALGGYTF. CDR3 nucleotides: TGCGCCAGCAGCGCGGGGGACGCGCTGGGGGGCTACACCTTC.